This T cell receptor beta chain was observed in a study of shared clonotypes between healthy human individuals. The V end lost 6 bases, the J end lost 5 bases, and 11 bases lay between the germline ends. The CDR3 contains 13 residues. The germline gives CDR1 SNHLY, CDR2 FYNNEI. TCRdb's table, derived via immunoSEQ multiplex PCR, lists solely in-frame clones and lacks some. Of 530,000 or so clones listed, about 79% are singletons. Sample: PBMCs. V gene TRBV2 combines with J gene TRBJ2-1; D is ambiguous. The TCR comes from a woman in her forties in good health. Some clones in this sample may be carry-over from other donors' samples. The DNA for the CDR3 is TGTGCCAGCAGGCCTAACCGGCACAATGAGCAGTTCTTC. Encoded protein: CASRPNRHNEQFF.